This T cell receptor beta chain was recovered during a study of cytotoxic CD8 clonotypes in ibrutinib-treated CLL. Background on the study: The patients comprised about eleven relapsed/refractory and 15 treatment-naive cases, roughly 18 IGHV unmutated.

Details on this clone: Its target is unknown.

The source of about 1.9 micrograms of genomic DNA for TCR beta libraries was cryopreserved PBMCs. With 1 base removed from V and 7 bases from J, the gap between germline ends came to 10 bases. The germline gives CDR1 SGHAT, CDR2 FQNNGV. CDR3 size: 13 residues. Study-level findings and limits: A rise in clonality was seen at ibrutinib response, and a fall back toward baseline was seen at progression.

Sequenced by immunoSEQ multiplex PCR; TCRdb stores in-frame clones only, minus some. The sample has about 160,000 clones; 70% to 90% are singletons. The clonotype was recovered from a human donor with chronic lymphocytic leukemia. The input for sequencing was PBMCs, taken at disease progression, from a patient treated with ibrutinib. V usage is TRBV11-2 and J usage is TRBJ1-2; TRBD1 is a possible D gene (5 bases). The chain's CDR3 is CASSLAAGGGYTF. For the CDR3, the DNA is TGTGCCAGCAGCTTAGCGGCTGGGGGTGGCTACACCTTC.